Below, 8 T cell receptor beta chains from the same sample are listed, as sequenced in a study of cytomegalovirus exposure and HLA in healthy donors (TCRdb year 2017). Library method: the immunoSEQ multiplex PCR assay. TCRdb limited this immuneACCESS table to in-frame rearrangements with V and J called. A share of clones is missing; checked studies link under half to unresolved V genes, and the rest is unexplained. In all, the sample holds about 140,000 clones, and 70% to 90% of those were seen once. The ten top clones hold under 3% of the sample. The source material was PBMCs. These receptors all stem from a man younger than 30 in good health and CMV-seronegative.

The gene calls are TRBV10-3 and TRBJ2-7; the match to TRBD2 covers 9 bases. The germline V gene encodes CDR1 ENHRY and CDR2 SYGVKD. V lost 3 bases and J lost 7; bases outside the gene matches: 10. CDR3 length equals 15 residues. The CDR3 reads CAISENSGRFYEQYF. The CDR3 DNA reads as TGTGCCATCAGTGAAAACAGCGGGAGGTTCTATGAGCAGTACTTC.

V is TRBV7-2 and J is TRBJ2-7; 8 bases map to TRBD1. Per germline, CDR1 SGHTA and CDR2 FQGNSA. J was trimmed by 7 bases and V by 11 bases; bases with no gene match: 16. The CDR3 runs 14 residues. The CDR3 sequence is CASSLAGGIWEQYF. The CDR3 DNA is TGTGCCTCTTCTTTGGCAGGGGGCATATGGGAGCAGTACTTC.

J is TRBJ1-5 and V is TRBV28; 8 bases are shared with TRBD1. The V gene's germline CDR1 is MDHEN and CDR2 SYDVKM. V lost 5 bases, J lost 6 bases, and 6 bases stayed unmatched. CDR3 size: 14 residues. For the CDR3, the DNA is TGTGCCAGCAGTGATCGACAGGGGATTCAGCCCCAGCATTTT. Its protein product is CASSDRQGIQPQHF.

The chain employs TRBV27 and TRBJ2-2; TRBD1 is a possible D gene (6 bases). The V end was cut by 5 bases, the J end by 0 bases, with 13 bases between. The V gene's germline CDR1 is MNHEY and CDR2 SMNVEV (reference sequence). This CDR3 is 16 amino acids long. The CDR3 DNA sequence: TGTGCCAGCAGTCCGAGACAGGCAACGAACACCGGGGAGCTGTTTTTT. Residues: CASSPRQATNTGELFF.

The chain combines TRBV27 with TRBJ2-5, with TRBD1 as a possible D gene (5 bases). The CDR3 has 13 residues. Germline CDR1 reads MNHEY; CDR2 reads SMNVEV (reference sequence). V dropped 7 bases and J dropped 4 bases, with 13 bases sitting between them. CDR3 coding DNA: TGTGCCAGCAAAGACAGTTGGGCAGAGACCCAGTACTTC. It codes for CASKDSWAETQYF.

The chain uses TRBV6-5 and TRBJ1-1, with 7 nucleotides matching TRBD1. With 6 bases clipped from V and 0 bases from J, the junction kept 4 bases outside the gene matches. The CDR3 loop spans 14 amino acids. In germline, CDR1 is MNHEY, CDR2 SVGAGI. The CDR3 DNA reads TGTGCCAGCAGAGAACAGGGGTTGAACACTGAAGCTTTCTTT. Translated: CASREQGLNTEAFF.

The J gene is TRBJ2-7, the V gene TRBV18; 9 bases are a match to TRBD2. With 9 bases clipped from V and 4 bases from J, the junction kept 7 bases outside the gene matches. Germline V CDR1 and CDR2: KGHSH, LQKENI. The CDR3 spans 13 residues. The CDR3 spells CASFSGSSYEQYF. The CDR3 DNA follows: TGTGCCAGTTTTAGCGGGAGTTCGTACGAGCAGTACTTC.

This chain links TRBV11-2 with TRBJ2-7, with D tentatively TRBD2 (7 bases). This CDR3 comprises 16 residues. Germline lookup yields CDR1 SGHAT and CDR2 FQNNGV. Trimming removed 8 bases at V and 4 bases at J, with 24 bases between. Here the CDR3 DNA reads TGTGCCAGCTCCCTTGGGGGGGGACAAGGGCGATACGAGCAGTACTTC. It translates to CASSLGGGQGRYEQYF. The whole variable domain, filled in from reference TRBV11-2 and TRBJ2-7, reads EAGVAQSPRYKIIEKRQSVAFWCNPISGHATLYWYQQILGQGPKLLIQFQNNGVVDDSQLPKDRFSAERLKGVDSTLKIQPAKLEDSAVYLCASSLGGGQGRYEQYFGPGTRLTVT.